This T cell receptor (beta chain) was retrieved from a study of blood T cell repertoires in COVID-19. Study-wide background: The United States, Italy and Spain were the sources of the acute and convalescent COVID-19 samples. T cells, B-cell-depleted T cells, or PBMCs provided the cDNA or gDNA that served as material.

Profiling relied on immunoSEQ multiplex PCR, and the TCRdb table lists in-frame clones only, not all of them. The sample has approximately 150,000 clones, just under 85% seen once; the top ten hold roughly 3.5%. Ages ranged from roughly 18 to 100 years, with residence in around 24 US areas. Clinical histories supplied by participants themselves formed the basis of cohort assignment. The ends were cut back, 6 bases at V and 7 bases at J, with 10 bases in the middle. This CDR3 is 12 amino acids long. Per germline, CDR1 MNHEY and CDR2 SVGEGT. The sequence derives from a woman aged 50 to 60 with acute COVID-19. The sequenced material came from PBMCs or T cells enriched from blood (not recorded which). This chain connects TRBV6-2 or TRBV6-3 to TRBJ2-1, with D possibly TRBD2 on 5 matching bases. Here the CDR3 reads CASSLRENEQFF. The CDR3 nucleotides read TGTGCCAGCAGCCTACGGGAAAATGAGCAGTTCTTC.